Here is one T cell receptor (beta chain) with its context. Other DNA sequences from this sample encode an identical CDR3 as well. Looked up from germline, CDR1 is LGHNA and CDR2 is YSLEER. V lost 1 base and J lost 1; bases outside the gene matches: 1. The length of the CDR3 is 16 residues. Libraries were prepared by immunoSEQ multiplex PCR; TCRdb keeps only in-frame clonotypes and omits some of them. The sample holds roughly 23,000 clones, 85% to 90% seen once. The sample belongs to a study of T cell changes during pregnancy in multiple sclerosis. The gene calls are TRBV4-3 and TRBJ2-3; 11 bases match TRBD2. The clonotype comes from a female donor with multiple sclerosis, enrolled in a pregnancy study. Here the sequenced sample was CD8+ T cells from peripheral blood mononuclear cells, taken in the first trimester of pregnancy. This chain's CDR3 is CASSQGTSGRTDTQYF. In nucleotides, the CDR3 is TGCGCCAGCAGCCAAGGGACTAGCGGGCGCACAGATACGCAGTATTTT.